A single sample is the source of the 23 T cell receptor beta chains below, sequenced in a study of cytomegalovirus exposure and HLA in healthy donors. It was with 60 Vbeta and 13 Jbeta primers that the PCR ran. Clones were sequenced by immunoSEQ multiplex PCR, and TCRdb holds only the in-frame ones, with some missing. The sample includes 130,000 to 150,000 clones, roughly 83% seen only once; the top ten take roughly 4%. The sample comprised PBMCs. The receptors originated from a man aged 40-50 years in good health and CMV-seropositive.

The chain has TRBV18 and TRBJ1-1, with unresolved D. The ends were cut back, 2 bases at V and 1 base at J, with 11 bases in the middle. This CDR3 spans 15 amino acids. CDR1 and CDR2 from the germline V gene are KGHSH and LQKENI. CDR3 in amino acids: CASSPLGSPNTEAFF. The DNA for the CDR3 is TGTGCCAGCTCACCATTGGGCAGCCCGAACACTGAAGCTTTCTTT.

J is TRBJ1-1 and V is TRBV7-9; 7 nucleotides align to TRBD1. The germline V gene has CDR1 SEHNR and CDR2 FQNEAQ (reference sequence). The V and J ends lost 8 bases and 5 bases, in that order; junction bases with no gene match: 11. The CDR3 runs 14 residues. The CDR3, as DNA: TGTGCCAGCCCGCCGCCGACAGGGTTTACTGAAGCTTTCTTT. Amino acids: CASPPPTGFTEAFF. Together with reference TRBV7-9 and TRBJ1-1, the CDR3 gives the full variable domain: DTGVSQNPRHKITKRGQNVTFRCDPISEHNRLYWYRQTLGQGPEFLTYFQNEAQLEKSRLLSDRFSAERPKGSFSTLEIQRTEQGDSAMYLCASPPPTGFTEAFFGQGTRLTVV.

This clone was seen only a few times. The chain links TRBV6-1 to TRBJ2-7, with 9 bases that match TRBD1. The CDR3 is made up of 15 amino acids. V was pared by 6 bases and J by 5 bases, with 11 bases of the junction left unmatched. Germline CDR1 is MNHNS and CDR2 is SASEGT. CDR3 loop: CASSRPGQGLHEQYF. The CDR3 DNA follows: TGTGCCAGCAGCCGACCGGGACAGGGTCTACACGAGCAGTACTTC.

The J gene is TRBJ2-5, the V gene TRBV5-1; D might be TRBD2 (5 bases). Between the trimmed V and J ends, which lost 7 bases and 7 bases, there was a span of 20 bases. Germline V lookup: CDR1 SGHRS, CDR2 YFSETQ. This CDR3 is 14 amino acids long. The CDR3: CASEESGKSRTQYF. Written as DNA, the CDR3 is TGCGCCAGCGAGGAGAGCGGTAAGAGTAGGACCCAGTACTTC.

This clone was seen a few times. V gene TRBV9 combines with J gene TRBJ2-5; D may be TRBD2 (7 bases). Germline V CDR1 and CDR2: SGDLS, YYNGEE. The V end lost 4 bases, the J end lost 4 bases, and 17 bases lay between the germline ends. This CDR3 has 15 residues. The CDR3 region is CASSPSGGARETQYF. As DNA, the CDR3 is TGTGCCAGCAGCCCTAGTGGGGGGGCACGAGAGACCCAGTACTTC.

V usage is TRBV5-1 and J usage is TRBJ1-2; D unresolved. CDR1 SGHRS and CDR2 YFSETQ come from the germline V gene. V lost 0 bases, J lost 7 bases, and 7 bases lay in between. The CDR3 totals 12 residues. CDR3 protein: CASSLARSGYTF. CDR3 nucleotide sequence: TGCGCCAGCAGCTTGGCGCGGAGTGGCTACACCTTC.

The chain links TRBV5-1 to TRBJ2-5, with TRBD1 matching 7 bases. The junction had 10 bases not matched to a gene; V was cut back by 0 bases and J by 5 bases. Germline V gene data show CDR1 as SGHRS and CDR2 as YFSETQ. The CDR3 totals 16 residues. The CDR3 region is CASSLGTGYQGETQYF. CDR3 DNA sequence: TGCGCCAGCAGCTTGGGGACAGGCTACCAAGGGGAGACCCAGTACTTC.

This sequence joins TRBV12-5 and TRBJ2-5; 11 positions agree with TRBD2. The closer fit of TRBJ2-7 to the DNA end suggests the J call may be wrong. The CDR3 sequence is 16 residues long. CDR1 LGHNT and CDR2 FRNRAP come from the germline V gene. The CDR3, as DNA: TGTGCTAGTGGTTTGCACACTAGCGGGGGCGGCTACGAGCAGTACTTC. Translating gives CASGLHTSGGGYEQYF.

The chain recombines TRBV6-5 with TRBJ2-5, with D maybe TRBD1 (6 bases). The closer fit of TRBJ2-7 to the DNA end suggests the J call may be wrong. The CDR3 runs to 15 residues. Looked up from germline, CDR1 is MNHEY and CDR2 is SVGAGI. CDR3 region: CASSPGQWSSYEQYF. The CDR3 nucleotides are TGTGCCAGCAGCCCCGGACAGTGGAGCTCCTACGAGCAGTACTTC.

V and J are TRBV5-1 and TRBJ1-6; D remains ambiguous. The CDR3 length is 14 residues. V lost 4 bases, J lost 9 bases, and 14 bases lay in between. Germline loops: CDR1 SGHRS, CDR2 YFSETQ. The CDR3 region is CASSPGREGSPLHF. The CDR3 DNA is TGCGCCAGCAGCCCCGGCAGAGAGGGTTCACCCCTCCACTTT.

The chain is built from TRBV30 and TRBJ2-5; 11 positions agree with TRBD1. CDR1 is GTSNPN and CDR2 is SVGIG in the germline V gene (reference sequence). The V segment lost 5 bases and the J segment 4 bases; nucleotides outside the gene matches: 6. The CDR3 loop spans 14 amino acids. As DNA, the CDR3 is TGTGCCTGGGGCGGACAGGGGGCATTAGAGACCCAGTACTTC. Translated, it gives CAWGGQGALETQYF.

This clone was counted a few times. V and J are TRBV27 and TRBJ1-2; 7 bases align to TRBD1. The germline gives CDR1 MNHEY, CDR2 SMNVEV (reference sequence). V lost 5 bases and J lost 3; bases outside the gene matches: 9. This CDR3 has 15 amino acids. The DNA of the CDR3 is TGTGCCAGCAGTGGTACTACAGGGGTGGACTATGGCTACACCTTC. Amino acids: CASSGTTGVDYGYTF.

This rearrangement joins TRBV9 to TRBJ2-7; 11 bases agree with TRBD2. The V and J ends lost 3 bases and 1 base, in that order; junction bases with no gene match: 6. CDR1 SGDLS and CDR2 YYNGEE come from the germline V gene. This CDR3 contains 16 residues. Here the CDR3 DNA reads TGTGCCAGCAGCGCGCTTGGGACTAGCGGTTCCTACGAGCAGTACTTC. This sequence encodes CASSALGTSGSYEQYF.

CDR3 DNA sequence: TGTGCCAGTAGTATGGAGGGATATGGCTACACCTTC. Residues: CASSMEGYGYTF. The chain uses TRBV19 and TRBJ1-2; D remains unclear. CDR1 LNHDA and CDR2 SQIVND come from the germline V gene (reference sequence). The ends were cut back, 3 bases at V and 5 bases at J, with 7 bases in the middle. This CDR3 has 12 residues.

The chain links TRBV5-1 to TRBJ2-1; TRBD2 aligns across 10 bases. There are 16 residues in the CDR3. CDR1 SGHRS and CDR2 YFSETQ come from the germline V gene. The junction had 9 bases not matched to a gene; V was cut back by 5 bases and J by 4 bases. The chain's CDR3 is CASSRVAGGRYNEQFF. CDR3 in DNA: TGCGCCAGCAGTCGTGTAGCGGGAGGTCGTTACAATGAGCAGTTCTTC.

The rearrangement uses TRBV27 and TRBJ2-1, with 7 bases matching TRBD2. CDR3 length equals 15 residues. Losses at the gene ends were 5 bases for V and 4 bases for J; bases not matched to a gene: 8. The germline CDR1 and CDR2 sequences are MNHEY and SMNVEV (reference sequence). The DNA of the CDR3 is TGTGCCAGCAGTCAGCGGGGAGCCGTTTACAATGAGCAGTTCTTC. Translation: CASSQRGAVYNEQFF.

The chain couples TRBV4-1 to TRBJ2-7; 7 bases match TRBD1. Losses at the gene ends were 1 base for V and 3 bases for J; bases not matched to a gene: 6. There are 15 residues in the CDR3. CDR1 is MGHRA, CDR2 YSYEKL, per germline. CDR3 amino acids: CASSQGVAGGYEQYF. The CDR3 coding sequence is TGCGCCAGCAGCCAAGGGGTGGCAGGGGGCTACGAGCAGTACTTC.

The chain joins TRBV7-8 to TRBJ1-1; D ambiguous. V was shortened by 6 bases and J by 6 bases, with 20 bases between the two germline ends. Germline values: CDR1 SGHVS, CDR2 FQNEAQ. This CDR3 spans 15 amino acids. The CDR3 nucleotides are TGTGCCAGCAGTAAAAGGGCAGAAACGGGGTCTGAAGCTTTCTTT. Amino acid sequence: CASSKRAETGSEAFF.

The rearrangement joins TRBV9 to TRBJ2-5; D might be TRBD1 (6 bases). V lost 6 bases to trimming and J lost 5 bases, with 11 bases between them. The V gene's germline CDR1 is SGDLS and CDR2 YYNGEE. The CDR3 has 12 residues. This chain's CDR3 is CASNRVEETQYF. DNA for the CDR3: TGTGCCAGCAACAGGGTTGAGGAGACCCAGTACTTC.

The J gene is TRBJ1-4, the V gene TRBV30; D not resolved. This CDR3 is 13 amino acids long. V lost 0 bases, J lost 6 bases, and 8 bases lay in between. Per the germline V gene, CDR1 is GTSNPN and CDR2 is SVGIG (reference sequence). CDR3 loop: CAWSVQIYEKLFF. DNA of the CDR3: TGTGCCTGGAGTGTACAAATATATGAAAAACTGTTTTTT.

The chain uses TRBV5-1 and TRBJ1-1, with TRBD1 as a possible D gene (5 bases). The CDR3 runs to 14 residues. V was pared by 0 bases and J by 1 base, with 7 bases between. Germline CDR1 is SGHRS and CDR2 is YFSETQ. CDR3 loop: CASSLEGQNTEAFF. In nucleotides, the CDR3 is TGCGCCAGCAGCTTGGAAGGACAGAACACTGAAGCTTTCTTT.

V is TRBV7-9 and J is TRBJ2-3; the D gene is possibly TRBD2 (6 bases). Deletions cut 1 base from V and 9 bases from J, with 11 bases between. CDR1 is SEHNR and CDR2 is FQNEAQ in the germline V gene (reference sequence). The CDR3 runs to 13 residues. The CDR3 nucleotides read TGTGCCAGCAGCTTAGAAGGAGGGCTAACGCAGTATTTT. Amino acids: CASSLEGGLTQYF.

The rearrangement joins TRBV7-2 to TRBJ2-3; the D is unclear. The germline V and J ends were trimmed by 1 base and 2 bases, with 10 bases remaining between them. The CDR3 is 15 amino acids. Germline CDR1 is SGHTA and CDR2 is FQGNSA. The DNA for the CDR3 is TGTGCCAGCAGCTTAGGCCTCCTAGACACAGATACGCAGTATTTT. Its translation: CASSLGLLDTDTQYF.